The clone carrying this T cell receptor beta chain was detected a few times. Unique molecular identifiers were incorporated when the TCRbeta library was constructed. TCRdb analysed the PCR reads with MiXCR anew, one entry per CDR3 protein. Counted here are approximately 590,000 distinct CDR3 sequences, roughly a tenth occurring once; the ten biggest clones make up approximately 4.1%. The data were obtained in a study of T-cell reconstitution after alpha-beta-depleted transplantation in children. The germline V and J ends were trimmed by 4 bases and 6 bases, with 20 bases remaining between them. The CDR3 spans 16 residues. CDR1 is SGHRS, CDR2 YFSETQ, per germline.

The chain has TRBV5-1 and TRBJ2-1; possible D gene TRBD1, 6 bases. This clonotype was sampled from a human donor who donated a stem cell graft to a child with acute myeloid leukemia. Sequencing used PBMCs from the stem cell graft donor, obtained from the stem cell graft. The chain's CDR3 is CASSRKQGSLGNEQFF. CDR3 sequence (DNA): TGCGCCAGCAGCAGGAAACAGGGAAGCCTGGGCAATGAGCAGTTCTTC.